The present entry profiles one T cell receptor beta chain with its context. What it recognizes is unknown. The CDR3 runs 12 residues. The ends were cut back, 7 bases at V and 3 bases at J, with 9 bases in the middle. Looked up from germline, CDR1 is MDHEN and CDR2 is SYDVKM. This sample is drawn from a study of T cell responses to AZD1222 COVID-19 vaccine. Regarding the study as a whole: With dominance at 160-218 and 743-854, vaccine-associated CD4 TCRs spanned spike.

TCRdb keeps only in-frame clones here, not all; method: immunoSEQ multiplex PCR. The table records 150,000 or so clones, about 89% of them present only once. This clonotype was sampled from an adult in good health. The chain combines TRBV28 with TRBJ2-5; possibly TRBD1 or TRBD2 for D (5 bases each). Sequences were derived from peripheral blood, sampled on day 0 of AZD1222 vaccination. CDR3 loop: CASTGTEETQYF. In DNA, the CDR3 is TGTGCCAGCACCGGGACGGAAGAGACCCAGTACTTC.